A single TCR beta chain is shown here with its context. This specimen comes from a study of patients and donors after allogeneic stem cell transplantation. Using its own MiXCR run on the RT-PCR reads, TCRdb lists one record per CDR3 protein. In the table there are some 960,000 distinct CDR3 sequences, under 20% of which are singletons. Sequencing input: blood, either unsorted or a sorted T cell fraction (not recorded which). This receptor was obtained from a human donor who was either an allogeneic HSCT recipient or a stem cell or donor lymphocyte infusion donor (not recorded which). It is not recorded whose cells these are; they may come from a transplant donor.

This chain's CDR3 is CASSQEDGQGFYGYTF. The CDR3 coding sequence is TGCGCCAGCAGCCAAGAGGATGGACAGGGTTTCTATGGCTACACCTTC. The V gene is TRBV4-3, the J gene TRBJ1-2; 8 bases match TRBD1. Trimming at V came to 0 bases and at J to 4 bases, leaving 7 bases not matched to a gene. Germline CDR1 reads LGHNA; CDR2 reads YSLEER. The CDR3 is 16 residues long.